This T cell receptor (beta chain) was sequenced in a study of early T cells in non-severe SARS-CoV-2 infection. Study in general: Bulk RNA taken from unsorted whole blood was sequenced, leaving chains unpaired.

Note on this clonotype: Its antigen is unknown.

Individually, cDNA molecules had unique molecular identifiers attached to them. TCRdb called the 5' RACE reads again in MiXCR, with one record for every CDR3 protein. The repertoire includes around 25,000 distinct CDR3 sequences, roughly 2.8% of them detected once, and about 0.72% sits in the top ten. The study's findings and limits: Anti-spike CD8 responses were favored in VDJdb matching, and private and CD4 specificities were missed.

V shed 4 bases, J shed 6 bases, and the junction held 6 bases outside the gene matches. Germline V lookup: CDR1 SQVTM, CDR2 ANQGSEA. The CDR3 length is 14 residues. The receptor was derived from an adult who was a healthcare worker with PCR-confirmed SARS-CoV-2 infection or an uninfected control (not recorded which). The chain is built from TRBV29-1 and TRBJ2-3; 11 positions match TRBD1. The sequenced sample consisted of whole blood. Here the CDR3 reads CSVAPGQGVDTQYF. The CDR3 DNA reads TGCAGCGTTGCACCGGGACAGGGGGTGGATACGCAGTATTTT.